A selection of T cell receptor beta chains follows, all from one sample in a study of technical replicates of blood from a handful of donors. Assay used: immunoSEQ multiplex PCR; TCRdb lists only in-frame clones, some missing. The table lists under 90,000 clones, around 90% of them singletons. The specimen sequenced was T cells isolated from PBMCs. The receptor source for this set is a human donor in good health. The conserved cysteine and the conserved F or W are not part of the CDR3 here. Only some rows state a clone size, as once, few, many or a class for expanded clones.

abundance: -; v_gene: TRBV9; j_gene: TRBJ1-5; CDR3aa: ASSVDGRVGGNQPQH
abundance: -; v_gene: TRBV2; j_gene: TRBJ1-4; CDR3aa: ASSLGGSFPNEKLF
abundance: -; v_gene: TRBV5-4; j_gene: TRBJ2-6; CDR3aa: ASSLSRGESGANVLT
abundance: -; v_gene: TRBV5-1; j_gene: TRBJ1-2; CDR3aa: ASSASSGNYGYT
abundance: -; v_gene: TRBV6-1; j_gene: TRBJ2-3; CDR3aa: ASSEAGRDSDTQY
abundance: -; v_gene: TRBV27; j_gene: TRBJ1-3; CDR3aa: ASWGRNGGNTIY
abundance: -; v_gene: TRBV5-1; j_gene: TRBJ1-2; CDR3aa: ASSFTGIFGYT
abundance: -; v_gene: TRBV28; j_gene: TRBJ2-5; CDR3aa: ASRESGRAGETQY
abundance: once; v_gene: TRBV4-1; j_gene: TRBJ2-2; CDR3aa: ASSQVPGPGELF
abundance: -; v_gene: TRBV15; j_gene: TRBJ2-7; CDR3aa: ATSSRDSSYEQY
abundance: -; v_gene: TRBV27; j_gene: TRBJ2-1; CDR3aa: ASSLLLAGSPHYVYEQF
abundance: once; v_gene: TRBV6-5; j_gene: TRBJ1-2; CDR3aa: ASWREAGYGYT
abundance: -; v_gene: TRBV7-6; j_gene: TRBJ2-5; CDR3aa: ASSIRGTQETQY
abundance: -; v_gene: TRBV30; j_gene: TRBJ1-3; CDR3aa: AWSDPGQGPPNSGNTIY
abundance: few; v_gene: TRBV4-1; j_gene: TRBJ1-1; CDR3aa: ASSHLTEAF
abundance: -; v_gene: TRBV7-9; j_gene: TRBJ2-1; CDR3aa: ASSLFGDEQF
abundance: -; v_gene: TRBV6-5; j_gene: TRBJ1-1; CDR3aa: ASSYAQGTTEAF
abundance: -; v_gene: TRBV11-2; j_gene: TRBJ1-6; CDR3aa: ASSPRQGHNSPLH
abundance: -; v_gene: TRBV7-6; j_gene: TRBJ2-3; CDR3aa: ASSLSSGGRADTQY
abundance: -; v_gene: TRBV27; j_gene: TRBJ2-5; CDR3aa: ASSPLAGVETQY
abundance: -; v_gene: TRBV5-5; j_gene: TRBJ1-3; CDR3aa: ASSLGPDRANTIY
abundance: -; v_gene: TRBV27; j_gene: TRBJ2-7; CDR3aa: ASSPTRTGYSYEQY
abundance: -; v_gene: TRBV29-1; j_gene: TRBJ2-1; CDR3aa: SVPRQGQNNEQF
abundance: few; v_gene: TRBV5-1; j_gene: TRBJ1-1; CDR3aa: ASSSGTEGTEAF
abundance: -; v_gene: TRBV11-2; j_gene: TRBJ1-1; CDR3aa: ASSLVPGDEAF
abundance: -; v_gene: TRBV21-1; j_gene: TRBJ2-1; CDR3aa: ASSKGEPSGSRCYEQF
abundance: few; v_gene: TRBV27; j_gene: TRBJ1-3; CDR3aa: ASSRELKGQNIHSGNTIY
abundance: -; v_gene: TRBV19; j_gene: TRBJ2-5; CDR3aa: ASSTPDRGLAETQY
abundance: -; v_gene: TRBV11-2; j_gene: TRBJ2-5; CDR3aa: ASSLVRGGEETQY